This T cell receptor beta chain was captured by sequencing in a study of cytomegalovirus exposure and HLA in healthy donors. A multiplex PCR was run with 60 Vbeta primers and 13 Jbeta primers. Using immunoSEQ multiplex PCR, the repertoire was profiled, and TCRdb retains in-frame clones only, with some absent. The sample includes under 95,000 clones. The ends were cut back, 5 bases at V and 7 bases at J, with 13 bases in the middle. This CDR3 region has 13 residues. Looked up from germline, CDR1 is SGHRS and CDR2 is YFSETQ. This receptor was obtained from a female donor in good health and CMV-seropositive. The chain is built from TRBV5-1 and TRBJ1-3, with D possibly matching TRBD1 (5 bases). Input material: PBMCs. CDR3 DNA: TGCGCCAGCAGGCAGGGTGAAACCAACACCATATATTTT. Translation gives CASRQGETNTIYF.